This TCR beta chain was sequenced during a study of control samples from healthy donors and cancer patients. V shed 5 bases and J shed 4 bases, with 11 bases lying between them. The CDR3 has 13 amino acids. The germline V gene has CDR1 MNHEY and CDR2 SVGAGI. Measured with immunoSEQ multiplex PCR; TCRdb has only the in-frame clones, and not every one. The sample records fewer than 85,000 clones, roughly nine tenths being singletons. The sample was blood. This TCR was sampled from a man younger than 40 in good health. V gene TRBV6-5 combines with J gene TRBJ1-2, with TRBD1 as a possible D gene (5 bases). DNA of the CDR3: TGTGCCAGCAGTCGGGCAGGGTTCTATGGCTACACCTTC. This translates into CASSRAGFYGYTF.